What follows are 3 T cell receptor beta chains derived from one specimen sequenced in a study of T cells in Graves' hyperthyroidism and ophthalmopathy. Template material for amplifying TCR beta CDR3 regions consisted of RNA transcripts. With the HTBI primer set, the TCR CDR3 went through a first round of RT-PCR. TCRdb analysed the multiplex PCR reads with MiXCR anew, one entry per CDR3 protein. The repertoire holds over 650,000 distinct CDR3 sequences, with 40% to 55% as singletons. The sample comprised peripheral blood or thyroid tissue (not recorded which). These receptors were taken from an adult man with Graves' disease, either hyperthyroidism or ophthalmopathy (not recorded which).

With regard to this clonotype: The germline gene is not matched at one end of the junction; a read error may be the cause. The chain links TRBV10-3 to TRBJ1-5; D uncertain. CDR3 length: 14 amino acids. CDR1 ENHRY and CDR2 SYGVKD come from the germline V gene. CDR3: CASSPRFGNQPQHF. The CDR3 DNA sequence: TGTGCCAGCAGTCCCAGGTTTGGCAATCAGCCCCAGCATTTT.

This chain joins TRBV6-5 and TRBJ2-7; D is perhaps TRBD2 (6 bases). The CDR3 totals 16 residues. V gave up 0 bases and J gave up 4 bases, with 16 bases separating them. The germline gives CDR1 MNHEY, CDR2 SVGAGI. The DNA for the CDR3 is TGTGCCAGCAGTTACTCCCTAGAGGGGAGGAGGTACGAGCAGTACTTC. Residues: CASSYSLEGRRYEQYF.

This clonotype was counted ten times or more. The chain is built from TRBV25-1 and TRBJ2-5; 11 bases are a match to TRBD2. CDR1 is MGHDK, CDR2 SYGVNS, per germline. The CDR3 loop spans 16 amino acids. V lost 6 bases, J lost 0 bases, and 6 bases stayed unmatched. The CDR3 sequence is CASSLLAGVHQETQYF. The CDR3 bases are TGTGCCAGCAGCCTACTAGCGGGAGTTCACCAAGAGACCCAGTACTTC.